One and the same sample provided the 9 T cell receptor delta chains below, sequenced in a study of Vδ1+ human thymocytes. Study-wide points: Thymic TRG and TRD repertoires appeared highly polyclonal, with Gaussian CDR3 length distributions.

The template was reverse-transcribed extracted RNA. Multiplex PCR used pooled V-gene forward primers and a constant-region reverse primer to amplify CDR3s. TCRdb fed the multiplex PCR reads to CATT. The sample shows 45,000 to 60,000 delta-chain clones, about 15% of them seen only once. No antigen has been assigned to these receptors. The sample was Vdelta1+ gamma-delta thymocytes from the thymus. Noted subset: FACS-sorted CD3+ TCRalphabeta- TCRVdelta1+ TCRVdelta2- thymocytes. Every receptor here comes from a girl under two years old who had congenital heart surgery.

There are a few counts of this clone. V and J are TRDV1 and TRDJ1; D is possibly TRDD3 (6 bases). Trimming left V 5 bases short and J 3 bases short, with 34 bases between. Germline CDR1 is TSWWSYY and CDR2 is QGS. The CDR3 spans 21 residues. CDR3 sequence reads: CALGPCGGARSDRGVPDKLIF. In DNA form, the CDR3 reads TGTGCTCTTGGGCCCTGTGGGGGGGCGCGGAGTGATAGGGGAGTCCCCGATAAACTCATCTTT.

The gene calls are TRAV29/DV5 and TRDJ1; the match to TRDD3 covers 9 bases. With V trimmed by 7 bases and J by 2 bases, 12 bases remained unmatched. The CDR3 consists of 15 residues. Germline values: CDR1 NSMFDY, CDR2 ISSIKDK. This chain's CDR3 is CATLPTGGNTDKLIF. CDR3 DNA: TGTGCAACCTTACCTACTGGGGGAAATACCGATAAACTCATCTTT.

This clone was observed a few times. This chain uses TRDV1 with TRDJ1, with 9 bases aligning to TRDD2. This CDR3 spans 22 amino acids. Losses at the gene ends were 4 bases for V and 0 bases for J; bases not matched to a gene: 24. Germline V gives CDR1 TSWWSYY, CDR2 QGS. The CDR3: CALGAPSYPLTKRLRYTDKLIF. CDR3 coding DNA: TGTGCTCTTGGGGCCCCTTCCTACCCTCTGACTAAACGATTAAGGTACACCGATAAACTCATCTTT.

The chain combines TRDV1 with TRDJ1; no reliable D call. Per germline, CDR1 TSWWSYY and CDR2 QGS. The germline V and J ends were trimmed by 0 bases and 1 base, with 9 bases remaining between them. This CDR3 is built from 15 residues. CDR3: CALGELSTLTDKLIF. DNA for the CDR3: TGTGCTCTTGGGGAACTATCAACTCTCACCGATAAACTCATCTTT.

V and J are TRDV1 and TRDJ1; 9 bases line up with TRDD3. Germline loops: CDR1 TSWWSYY, CDR2 QGS. J was trimmed by 5 bases and V by 2 bases; bases with no gene match: 27. The CDR3 totals 22 residues. CDR3: CALGERPPIVPCGGYCQDKLIF. The CDR3 DNA reads as TGTGCTCTTGGGGAAAGGCCCCCCATAGTACCCTGCGGGGGATACTGTCAAGATAAACTCATCTTT.

This clone was picked up a small number of times. V usage is TRDV2 and J usage is TRDJ1; TRDD3 aligns across 11 bases. The CDR3 sequence is 18 residues long. With 2 bases clipped from V and 0 bases from J, the junction kept 10 bases outside the gene matches. CDR1 and CDR2 (germline): GEAIGNYY, EKD. The CDR3 region has the DNA TGTGCCTGTGACATCGGAGGCTGGGGGATACAATACACCGATAAACTCATCTTT. Its translation: CACDIGGWGIQYTDKLIF.

This clone occurred a few times. V is TRDV1 and J is TRDJ1, with TRDD3 identical over 11 bases. CDR1 TSWWSYY and CDR2 QGS come from the germline V gene. Trimming cost V 0 bases and J 2 bases; bases outside gene matches: 14. CDR3 length: 20 residues. The CDR3 nucleotides are TGTGCTCTTGGGGAACTGAGGTTCCAATTACTGGGGGATAAAACCGATAAACTCATCTTT. It specifies CALGELRFQLLGDKTDKLIF.

This clone was observed once. The chain recombines TRDV1 with TRDJ1; 9 bases are a match to TRDD2. Germline lookup yields CDR1 TSWWSYY and CDR2 QGS. After removal of 3 bases from V and 0 bases from J, the junction contained 29 bases not matched to a gene. CDR3 length equals 24 residues. The CDR3 DNA is TGTGCTCTTGGGGACCGCCTTCCTACCTTACTGGGGATGGGACCTAGCCGGTACACCGATAAACTCATCTTT. Amino acids: CALGDRLPTLLGMGPSRYTDKLIF.

The gene calls are TRDV1 and TRDJ1; 7 bases are shared with TRDD3. The CDR3 consists of 14 residues. V lost 1 base and J lost 10; bases outside the gene matches: 9. The germline V gene encodes CDR1 TSWWSYY and CDR2 QGS. The CDR3 region is CALGERPAPGGLIF. In DNA form, the CDR3 reads TGTGCTCTTGGGGAACGGCCCGCCCCTGGGGGACTCATCTTT.